The 29 T cell receptor beta chains presented below share a single source sample, sequenced in a study of OX40 agonist ivuxolimab in advanced cancers. Sequencing was performed with immunoSEQ multiplex PCR; in TCRdb, only in-frame clones are kept and a portion is missing. The table records 20,000 to 30,000 clones, about four fifths of them present only once. The material was CD4+ or CD8+ T cells sorted from blood, obtained in a trial of the OX40 agonist ivuxolimab. The receptors come from an adult with an advanced solid tumor such as melanoma, head and neck, liver or kidney cancer.

This clone was observed a few times. The chain has TRBV21-1 and TRBJ2-1; the table calls TRBD2, which could not be checked here. TRBV21-1 constitutes a pseudogene. The CDR3 is made up of 17 amino acids. The CDR3 spells CASSRASGGLAYNEQFF. The CDR3 coding sequence is TGTGCCAGCAGCAGGGCTAGCGGGGGGCTAGCCTACAATGAGCAGTTCTTC.

V gene TRBV7-8 combines with J gene TRBJ2-7; 12 positions match TRBD2. The CDR3 has 17 amino acids. Losses at the gene ends were 5 bases for V and 3 bases for J; bases not matched to a gene: 11. Germline CDR1 is SGHVS and CDR2 is FQNEAQ. As DNA, the CDR3 is TGTGCCAGCAGCCAACAGGCCGGACTAGCGGGGTACTACGAGCAGTACTTC. Its protein is CASSQQAGLAGYYEQYF.

The V gene is TRBV27, the J gene TRBJ1-1; D remains ambiguous. Per the germline V gene, CDR1 is MNHEY and CDR2 is SMNVEV (reference sequence). This CDR3 region has 13 residues. V was clipped by 0 bases and J by 3 bases, with 5 bases between them. DNA for the CDR3: TGTGCCAGCAGTTTATCGAGGGACACTGAAGCTTTCTTT. It yields the protein CASSLSRDTEAFF.

The V call is TRBV15, the J call TRBJ1-6; D may be TRBD1 (5 bases). The CDR3 contains 14 residues. Germline CDR1 is LNHNV and CDR2 is YYDKDF (reference sequence). The V end was cut by 0 bases, the J end by 18 bases, with 18 bases between. CDR3 nucleotide sequence: TGTGCCACCAGCAGAGATGGCCAGGGACGTAGTCACCACTTT. Encoded protein: CATSRDGQGRSHHF.

This clone came up once. The CDR3 DNA sequence: TGCGCCAGCAGCCAAGAATCTGCGGCAGAAGAAGCTTTCTTT. As protein: CASSQESAAEEAFF. This chain uses TRBV4-1 with TRBJ1-1; D is undetermined. Trimming removed 0 bases at V and 8 bases at J, with 13 bases between. The CDR3 spans 14 residues. Germline CDR1 is MGHRA and CDR2 is YSYEKL.

Regarding this clone: This sample includes further DNA sequences coding for the same CDR3. The CDR3 sequence: CASSPPGAEEYNEQFF. The DNA of the CDR3 is TGTGCCAGCAGCCCCCCGGGGGCCGAGGAGTACAATGAGCAGTTCTTC. This chain connects TRBV7-9 to TRBJ2-1; the D gene could be TRBD1 or TRBD2 (6 bases each). The ends were cut back, 5 bases at V and 4 bases at J, with 18 bases in the middle. CDR3 size: 16 residues. The V gene's germline CDR1 is SEHNR and CDR2 FQNEAQ (reference sequence). Combining the CDR3 with reference TRBV7-9 and TRBJ2-1 gives the whole variable domain DTGVSQNPRHKITKRGQNVTFRCDPISEHNRLYWYRQTLGQGPEFLTYFQNEAQLEKSRLLSDRFSAERPKGSFSTLEIQRTEQGDSAMYLCASSPPGAEEYNEQFFGPGTRLTVL.

This clone was seen just once. The chain combines TRBV2 with TRBJ1-5; the D gene is possibly TRBD1 (5 bases). The V and J ends lost 5 bases and 0 bases respectively, with 11 bases between them. This CDR3 has 15 residues. Germline-derived CDR1 and CDR2 are SNHLY and FYNNEI. CDR3 region: CASSPGVYSNQPQHF. The CDR3 nucleotides are TGTGCCAGCAGTCCGGGGGTCTATAGCAATCAGCCCCAGCATTTT.

This chain uses TRBV29-1 with TRBJ2-3, with a possible D match to TRBD2 (5 bases). V lost 2 bases and J lost 2, with 17 bases in between. Germline lookup yields CDR1 SQVTM and CDR2 ANQGSEA. This CDR3 comprises 16 residues. The CDR3 nucleotides read TGCAGCGTTGAACCTTTGAACCGGGGTGTCACAGATACGCAGTATTTT. Translating gives CSVEPLNRGVTDTQYF.

The chain recombines TRBV7-8 with TRBJ1-2; 7 bases agree with TRBD1. The CDR3 sequence is 14 residues long. V shed 4 bases and J 10 bases; nucleotides not matched to a gene: 12. Looked up from germline, CDR1 is SGHVS and CDR2 is FQNEAQ. CDR3 DNA: TGTGCCAGCAGCTACACCACAGGGGCCGTAGACTACACCTTC. It specifies CASSYTTGAVDYTF. The variable domain in full, completed from reference TRBV7-8 and TRBJ1-2, reads GAGVSQSPRYKVAKRGQDVALRCDPISGHVSLFWYQQALGQGPEFLTYFQNEAQLDKSGLPSDRFFAERPEGSVSTLKIQRTQQEDSAVYLCASSYTTGAVDYTFGSGTRLTVV.

This chain uses TRBV7-3 with TRBJ2-3; 7 bases line up with TRBD2. Germline-derived CDR1 and CDR2 are SGHTA and FQGTGA. The CDR3 sequence is 16 residues long. V lost 1 base, J lost 2 bases, and 6 bases stayed unmatched. The CDR3 protein is CASSLIPGRYTDTQYF. The CDR3 coding sequence is TGTGCCAGCAGCTTAATACCCGGGAGGTACACAGATACGCAGTATTTT.

This chain links TRBV4-2 with TRBJ2-3; D not certain. The CDR3 runs to 16 residues. Looked up from germline, CDR1 is LGHNA and CDR2 is YNFKEQ. Trimming removed 2 bases at V and 6 bases at J, with 18 bases between. Written as DNA, the CDR3 is TGTGCCAGCAGCCAAAACCCCCGGAATAGCTACGATACGCAGTATTTT. Translating it yields CASSQNPRNSYDTQYF.

This clone showed up just once. The rearrangement links TRBV5-1 to TRBJ2-1; 10 bases line up with TRBD2. V shed 3 bases and J 2 bases; nucleotides not matched to a gene: 5. CDR1 and CDR2 from the germline V gene are SGHRS and YFSETQ. CDR3 size: 16 residues. CDR3 sequence reads: CASSSLSGGTYNEQFF. CDR3 nucleotides: TGCGCCAGCAGCTCACTTAGCGGGGGGACCTACAATGAGCAGTTCTTC.

The chain is built from TRBV9 and TRBJ2-3; 8 bases fit TRBD2. The length of the CDR3 is 14 residues. Germline trimming cut 4 bases from V and 6 bases from J; bases unmatched to any gene: 7. CDR1 SGDLS and CDR2 YYNGEE come from the germline V gene. The DNA for the CDR3 is TGTGCCAGCAGCACTATGACTAGCGAGGATACGCAGTATTTT. This translates into CASSTMTSEDTQYF.

This rearrangement joins TRBV6-6 to TRBJ2-7; D not resolved. This CDR3 is built from 13 residues. The V gene's germline CDR1 is MNHNY and CDR2 SVGAGI (reference sequence). Trimming stripped 3 bases from V and 3 bases from J, with 9 bases between. The CDR3 spells CASSYLADYEQYF. The CDR3 DNA reads TGTGCCAGCAGTTATTTGGCAGACTACGAGCAGTACTTC.

The CDR3 sequence is CASSLGQGDEQFF. CDR3 bases: TGTGCCAGCAGCTTGGGACAGGGAGACGAGCAGTTCTTC. V is TRBV5-6 and J is TRBJ2-1; TRBD1 agrees at 7 bases. The length of the CDR3 is 13 residues. Looked up from germline, CDR1 is SGHDT and CDR2 is YYEEEE. Trimming removed 0 bases from V and 10 bases from J; junction bases left unmatched: 4.

This clone is large within its sample. This sequence joins TRBV2 and TRBJ1-4; D not certain. Germline CDR1 reads SNHLY; CDR2 reads FYNNEI. The CDR3 covers 16 residues. The V and J ends lost 0 bases and 0 bases respectively, with 8 bases between them. CDR3 DNA: TGTGCCAGCAGTGAAGCGCTGCGGGCAACTAATGAAAAACTGTTTTTT. It specifies CASSEALRATNEKLFF.

The V call is TRBV7-9, the J call TRBJ2-7, with 7 bases fitting TRBD2. J gave up 0 bases and V 6 bases, and 5 bases lay outside the gene matches. The CDR3 spans 14 residues. Germline V gene data show CDR1 as SEHNR and CDR2 as FQNEAQ (reference sequence). CDR3 sequence: CASSQGRGSYEQYF. The CDR3 DNA is TGTGCCAGCAGTCAAGGGAGGGGCTCCTACGAGCAGTACTTC.

The J gene is TRBJ2-7, the V gene TRBV6-1; D may be TRBD2 (5 bases). CDR1 is MNHNS, CDR2 SASEGT, per germline. This CDR3 region has 12 residues. With 6 bases removed from V and 6 bases from J, the gap between germline ends came to 12 bases. In DNA, the CDR3 is TGTGCCAGCAGCTGGGTGGGGAGCGAGCAGTACTTC. This codes for CASSWVGSEQYF.

The chain is built from TRBV13 and TRBJ1-1; D remains ambiguous. The germline gives CDR1 PRHDT, CDR2 FYEKMQ (reference sequence). The CDR3 runs 17 residues. V was pared by 1 base and J by 0 bases, with 15 bases between. This chain's CDR3 is CASSLVSGWGMNTEAFF. DNA of the CDR3: TGTGCCAGCAGCTTAGTTTCGGGTTGGGGTATGAACACTGAAGCTTTCTTT.

This chain connects TRBV7-9 to TRBJ2-5; TRBD2 aligns across 12 bases. The CDR3 spans 15 residues. The germline CDR1 and CDR2 sequences are SEHNR and FQNEAQ (reference sequence). V lost 4 bases to trimming and J lost 4 bases; unmatched junction nucleotides: 4. In DNA form, the CDR3 reads TGTGCCAGCAGCTCTAGCGGGGGGGCCAGAGAGACCCAGTACTTC. It encodes CASSSSGGARETQYF.

The chain combines TRBV4-1 with TRBJ2-3; D is ambiguous. Per the germline V gene, CDR1 is MGHRA and CDR2 is YSYEKL. V was shortened by 5 bases and J by 5 bases, with 8 bases between the two germline ends. The CDR3 is 12 residues long. The CDR3 region has the DNA TGCGCCAGCAGCGGCGCCCAAGATACGCAGTATTTT. Encoded protein: CASSGAQDTQYF.

This clone showed up just once. This sequence joins TRBV6-1 and TRBJ1-2, with 8 bases lining up with TRBD1. Germline V gene lookup returns CDR1 MNHNS and CDR2 SASEGT. Trimming removed 2 bases from V and 4 bases from J; junction bases left unmatched: 12. CDR3 length: 17 amino acids. CDR3 bases: TGTGCCAGCAGTGAATGGCCAGGGGGCGGCCTTAGCTATGGCTACACCTTC. Translated: CASSEWPGGGLSYGYTF.

J is TRBJ2-7 and V is TRBV6-4; tentative D call: TRBD2 (6 bases). The CDR3 runs to 14 residues. Deletions cut 6 bases from V and 4 bases from J, with 16 bases between. Germline V gene data show CDR1 as MRHNA and CDR2 as SNTAGT. The DNA for the CDR3 is TGTGCCAGCAGGGGCGCGGGCGGGGCATACGAGCAGTACTTC. It codes for CASRGAGGAYEQYF.

This rearrangement joins TRBV2 to TRBJ2-5; the match to TRBD2 covers 11 bases. CDR3 size: 18 residues. Germline CDR1 SNHLY, CDR2 FYNNEI. The trim removed 2 bases at V and 2 bases at J, leaving 10 bases unmatched. CDR3 in amino acids: CASSEPDGTSGDQETQYF. The DNA for the CDR3 is TGTGCCAGCAGTGAACCCGATGGGACTAGCGGAGATCAAGAGACCCAGTACTTC.

This clone is medium-sized by share. The V and J genes are TRBV7-9 and TRBJ1-2, with D possibly TRBD1 on 5 matching bases. Germline-derived CDR1 and CDR2 are SEHNR and FQNEAQ (reference sequence). Between the trimmed V and J ends, which lost 3 bases and 6 bases, there was a span of 14 bases. This CDR3 has 14 residues. The CDR3 reads CASSFVGPGDGYTF. The CDR3 nucleotides read TGTGCCAGCAGCTTTGTCGGCCCGGGGGATGGCTACACCTTC.

The CDR3 loop is CASSQDNSYSNQPQHF. The DNA of the CDR3 is TGCGCCAGCAGCCAAGATAACAGTTATAGCAATCAGCCCCAGCATTTT. The chain is built from TRBV4-1 and TRBJ1-5; D remains ambiguous. Trimming removed 0 bases from V and 0 bases from J, with 9 bases in between. The CDR3 length is 16 residues. Germline CDR1 is MGHRA and CDR2 is YSYEKL.

This clone was recorded once. V gene TRBV5-1 combines with J gene TRBJ2-1; D is uncertain. Germline CDR1 reads SGHRS; CDR2 reads YFSETQ. CDR3 length equals 12 residues. Trimming took off 0 bases at V and 10 bases at J, with 8 bases between the two ends. CDR3 coding DNA: TGCGCCAGCAGCTTGGTGTTAACGGAGCAGTTCTTC. As protein: CASSLVLTEQFF.

V and J are TRBV6-1 and TRBJ2-7; either TRBD1 or TRBD2 may fit D (5 bases each). This CDR3 region has 15 residues. The V and J ends lost 8 bases and 2 bases respectively, with 19 bases between them. The V gene's germline CDR1 is MNHNS and CDR2 SASEGT. In nucleotides, the CDR3 is TGTGCCAGCGGGACGGATTTTTCATTTCCCTACGAGCAGTACTTC. It is translated as CASGTDFSFPYEQYF.

The chain has TRBV5-1 and TRBJ2-5; 8 bases align to TRBD2. The CDR3 extends over 18 amino acids. The V gene's germline CDR1 is SGHRS and CDR2 YFSETQ. With 1 base clipped from V and 0 bases from J, the junction kept 11 bases outside the gene matches. The DNA for the CDR3 is TGCGCCAGCAGCTTGTATGTTAGCGGGGAGGAGTACCAAGAGACCCAGTACTTC. As protein: CASSLYVSGEEYQETQYF. The complete variable domain, with remaining parts taken from reference TRBV5-1 and TRBJ2-5, reads KAGVTQTPRYLIKTRGQQVTLSCSPISGHRSVSWYQQTPGQGLQFLFEYFSETQRNKGNFPGRFSGRQFSNSRSEMNVSTLELGDSALYLCASSLYVSGEEYQETQYFGPGTRLLVL.